These T cell receptor beta chains were read from a single sample in a study of blood T cell repertoires in COVID-19. Sequencing used immunoSEQ multiplex PCR; TCRdb keeps in-frame clones, though not all of them. In the table there are about 220,000 clones, more than 80% of which are singletons. The material sequenced was PBMCs or T cells enriched from blood (not recorded which). These receptors came from a woman in her thirties or forties with acute COVID-19. Both conserved end residues are trimmed from each CDR3. D genes are given only for firm matches.

d_gene | v_gene | CDR3aa
NA | TRBV19 | ASSIRQGHNYGYT
TRBD1 | TRBV5-4 | ASSPTGQSTDTQY
NA | TRBV11-2 | ASSAPQKGRGGELF
TRBD1 | TRBV7-8 | ASSLGRDRAYQPQH
TRBD1 | TRBV30 | AWSLGVTGANGYT
NA | TRBV19 | ASSIGGITEAF
TRBD1 | TRBV11-2 | ASSSRKSGGELYYGYT
TRBD1 | TRBV19 | ASSERRDRVYGYT
TRBD2 | TRBV24-1 | ATSPGGGDTDTQY
NA | TRBV9 | ASSEEGSRDTEAF
NA | TRBV2 | AQGAQGETEAF
TRBD1 | TRBV4-3 | ASSPSDRAGGYGYT
NA | TRBV4-1 | ASSQDSPTRLVEEETQY
TRBD1 | TRBV19 | ASNTQRTGNYGYT
TRBD2 | TRBV7-8 | ASSLRGTSGGHGGWETQY
TRBD1 | TRBV9 | ASSVEAGTDTEAF
TRBD1 | TRBV5-4 | ASSKGQGWSNYGYT
NA | TRBV30 | AWSWAVVDYGYT